The 3 T cell receptor beta chains presented below share a single source sample, sequenced in a study of blood T cell repertoires in COVID-19. TCRdb's table, derived via immunoSEQ multiplex PCR, lists solely in-frame clones and lacks some. The data contain 150,000 to 200,000 clones, 87% of them singletons. Material: peripheral blood. Receptor source: a man aged 55-75 years with active or convalescent COVID-19.

The rearrangement joins TRBV7-2 to TRBJ2-4; D is possibly TRBD1 (6 bases). Germline CDR1 and CDR2: SGHTA and FQGNSA. CDR3 length: 16 amino acids. The V end lost 3 bases, the J end lost 0 bases, and 12 bases lay between the germline ends. In nucleotides, the CDR3 is TGTGCCAGCAGCTTGGGGGCAGGGCTAGCCAAAAACATTCAGTACTTC. It specifies CASSLGAGLAKNIQYF.

The chain carries TRBV7-9 and TRBJ1-4; D remains ambiguous. The CDR3 is made up of 14 amino acids. Germline V gives CDR1 SEHNR, CDR2 FQNEAQ (reference sequence). Deletions cut 2 bases from V and 0 bases from J, with 4 bases between. The CDR3 sequence is CASSLRSTNEKLFF. The CDR3, as DNA: TGTGCCAGCAGCTTACGGTCAACTAATGAAAAACTGTTTTTT.

The chain recombines TRBV11-3 with TRBJ1-3; maybe TRBD1 (5 bases). Trimming shortened V by 3 bases and J by 4 bases, and 13 bases separated the two germline ends. The CDR3 totals 15 residues. Germline V gene sequence: CDR1 SGHNT, CDR2 YENEEA. This chain's CDR3 is CASSLGGAGGNTIYF. CDR3 in DNA: TGTGCCAGCAGCTTGGGCGGGGCAGGAGGAAACACCATATATTTT. The full variable domain, completed using reference TRBV11-3 and TRBJ1-3, is EAGVVQSPRYKIIEKKQPVAFWCNPISGHNTLYWYLQNLGQGPELLIRYENEEAVDDSQLPKDRFSAERLKGVDSTLKIQPAELGDSAVYLCASSLGGAGGNTIYFGEGSWLTVV.